Presented here are 28 T cell receptor beta chains from one specimen sequenced in a study of neurological immune-mediated disorders. TCRdb used MiXCR to reprocess the 5' RACE reads, holding one entry per CDR3 protein. Among under 90,000 distinct CDR3 sequences listed, under 4.5% were seen once. The specimen was PBMCs. Receptors were obtained from a woman in her forties or fifties with multiple sclerosis.

This clonotype was recorded at least ten times. The chain recombines TRBV20-1 with TRBJ1-5; a weak D match, TRBD1 (5 bases). The V and J ends lost 5 bases and 1 base respectively, with 12 bases between them. Germline loops: CDR1 DFQATT, CDR2 SNEGSKA (reference sequence). This CDR3 is 14 amino acids long. This chain's CDR3 is CSAGEGTSNQPQHF. Here the CDR3 DNA reads TGCAGTGCTGGTGAGGGGACGAGCAATCAGCCCCAGCATTTT.

The chain carries TRBV12-3 or TRBV12-4 and TRBJ2-1, with D perhaps TRBD2 (5 bases). V was shortened by 4 bases and J by 7 bases, with 8 bases between the two germline ends. The CDR3 is made up of 12 amino acids. The CDR3 sequence: CASSSSRNEQFF. DNA for the CDR3: TGTGCCAGCAGTTCTAGCCGGAATGAGCAGTTCTTC.

Many counts were recorded for this clonotype. The rearrangement joins TRBV2 to TRBJ1-2; D remains unclear. This CDR3 comprises 13 residues. V was shortened by 5 bases and J by 7 bases, with 14 bases between the two germline ends. The germline V gene encodes CDR1 SNHLY and CDR2 FYNNEI. CDR3 sequence: CASSTGSGFGYTF. The CDR3 DNA sequence: TGTGCCAGCAGTACCGGCTCGGGGTTTGGCTACACCTTC.

This clonotype has only a few counts. A read error may produce the germline difference seen at one junction end. V usage is TRBV20-1 and J usage is TRBJ1-5; no definite D call. Germline V lookup: CDR1 DFQATT, CDR2 SNEGSKA (reference sequence). The CDR3 has 14 residues. DNA for the CDR3: TGCAGTGCTAGAGATGGGGATTTTCGAAATACCCAGAATTTT. Its translation: CSARDGDFRNTQNF.

There are many counts of this clonotype. The rearrangement uses TRBV12-3 or TRBV12-4 and TRBJ2-2; D is uncertain. Trimming took 7 bases from V and 1 from J, leaving 19 bases between them. CDR3 length equals 17 residues. In DNA form, the CDR3 reads TGTGCCAGCACCACGTCACAGATAAGCTTGAACACCGGGGAGCTGTTTTTT. Amino acid sequence: CASTTSQISLNTGELFF.

This clonotype was picked up a small number of times. The V call is TRBV7-2, the J call TRBJ1-5, with D unclear. The germline CDR1 and CDR2 sequences are SGHTA and FQGNSA. V dropped 5 bases and J dropped 3 bases, with 5 bases sitting between them. CDR3 length: 12 amino acids. The CDR3 sequence: CASSDPNQPQHF. DNA of the CDR3: TGTGCCAGCAGCGACCCCAATCAGCCCCAGCATTTT.

This clonotype turned up a few times. The chain uses TRBV27 and TRBJ2-5; D is perhaps TRBD1 (6 bases). V lost 6 bases to trimming and J lost 3 bases, with 14 bases between them. The CDR3 sequence is 14 residues long. CDR1 is MNHEY, CDR2 SMNVEV, per germline (reference sequence). CDR3 residues: CASSHLSGEETQYF. The CDR3, as DNA: TGTGCCAGCAGCCACCTTTCAGGGGAAGAGACCCAGTACTTC.

This clonotype was observed at least ten times. The gene calls are TRBV3-1 and TRBJ2-5; D gene unclear. Germline V gene sequence: CDR1 LGHDT, CDR2 YNNKEL (reference sequence). The CDR3 spans 15 residues. Trimming removed 1 base at V and 0 bases at J, with 9 bases between. In nucleotides, the CDR3 is TGTGCCAGCAGCCAAGCGGAATGGTACCAAGAGACCCAGTACTTC. Protein: CASSQAEWYQETQYF.

This clonotype has a count of ten or more. CDR3 loop: CSANLRTGISYEQYF. CDR3 coding DNA: TGCAGTGCTAACCTCCGGACAGGGATTTCCTACGAGCAGTACTTC. The V and J genes are TRBV20-1 and TRBJ2-7, with TRBD1 matching 8 bases. The CDR3 spans 15 residues. Trimming removed 4 bases from V and 1 base from J; junction bases left unmatched: 9. Germline V gene lookup returns CDR1 DFQATT and CDR2 SNEGSKA (reference sequence).

Ten or more counts support this clonotype. This rearrangement joins TRBV6-1 to TRBJ2-3; TRBD2 aligns across 14 bases. Germline trimming cut 10 bases from V and 2 bases from J; bases unmatched to any gene: 14. CDR1 and CDR2 from the germline V gene are MNHNS and SASEGT. CDR3 length: 18 amino acids. The CDR3 nucleotides read TGTGCCACTTCGTCCGGGACTAGCGGGGGAATAGCCACAGATACGCAGTATTTT. Translating it yields CATSSGTSGGIATDTQYF.

This clonotype was counted at least ten times. The chain is built from TRBV7-9 and TRBJ2-3, with 7 bases that match TRBD2. Germline V gene lookup returns CDR1 SEHNR and CDR2 FQNEAQ (reference sequence). The junction had 7 bases not matched to a gene; V was cut back by 7 bases and J by 3 bases. The CDR3 covers 14 residues. The CDR3 sequence is CASTPGGGTDTQYF. CDR3 nucleotide sequence: TGTGCCAGCACCCCGGGCGGGGGAACAGATACGCAGTATTTT. Complete variable domain (other parts from reference TRBV7-9 and TRBJ2-3): DTGVSQNPRHKITKRGQNVTFRCDPISEHNRLYWYRQTLGQGPEFLTYFQNEAQLEKSRLLSDRFSAERPKGSFSTLEIQRTEQGDSAMYLCASTPGGGTDTQYFGPGTRLTVL.

Note on this clonotype: Relative to the germline gene, one junction end is altered; a read error may explain this. This sequence joins TRBV6-6 and TRBJ1-5; the D is unclear. The CDR3 consists of 16 residues. Germline values: CDR1 MNHNY, CDR2 SVGAGI (reference sequence). The CDR3 nucleotides are TGTGCCAGCAGCCTCACGGTTTCGCGCGGCAATAAGACCCAGAATTTT. Translation: CASSLTVSRGNKTQNF.

This clonotype was seen ten or more times. The genes are TRBV7-2 and TRBJ2-3; 8 bases line up with TRBD2. Trimming cost V 4 bases and J 1 base; bases outside gene matches: 7. The CDR3 covers 16 residues. Germline V gene data show CDR1 as SGHTA and CDR2 as FQGNSA. The CDR3 here is CASSSTWRGGTDTQYF. CDR3 in DNA: TGTGCCAGCAGCTCTACTTGGCGGGGGGGCACAGATACGCAGTATTTT.

A remark on this clonotype: It may be a read error: a sequence one base away is much more abundant. The CDR3 sequence is CSAYTRASGYTF. The CDR3 region has the DNA TGCAGTGCTTACACCCGGGCCTCGGGCTACACCTTC. The gene calls are TRBV20-1 and TRBJ1-2; D not resolved. The CDR3 has 12 residues. Trimming left V 5 bases short and J 8 bases short, with 15 bases between. Germline CDR1 reads DFQATT; CDR2 reads SNEGSKA (reference sequence).

This clonotype showed up just a few times. This chain connects TRBV10-3 to TRBJ2-3; D unclear. V was shortened by 4 bases and J by 2 bases, with 13 bases between the two germline ends. The CDR3 has 15 residues. Germline lookup yields CDR1 ENHRY and CDR2 SYGVKD. As DNA, the CDR3 is TGTGCCATCAGTGGATCGGCGGTGGCCACAGATACGCAGTATTTT. It encodes CAISGSAVATDTQYF.

This clonotype was seen at least ten times. This chain joins TRBV7-2 and TRBJ2-1, with a possible D match to TRBD2 (5 bases). The CDR3 spans 14 residues. Between the trimmed V and J ends, which lost 4 bases and 6 bases, there was a span of 13 bases. Germline CDR1 is SGHTA and CDR2 is FQGNSA. CDR3 sequence reads: CASSYGSAPNEQFF. In nucleotides, the CDR3 is TGTGCCAGCAGCTATGGGAGCGCTCCCAATGAGCAGTTCTTC.

This clonotype was observed at least ten times. The V gene is TRBV28, the J gene TRBJ1-3; D is undetermined. Trimming left V 3 bases short and J 2 bases short, with 14 bases between. This CDR3 region has 16 residues. Per the germline V gene, CDR1 is MDHEN and CDR2 is SYDVKM. The CDR3 bases are TGTGCCAGCAGTTTCCAATGGTTAGACGCTGGAAACACCATATATTTT. Residues: CASSFQWLDAGNTIYF.

This clonotype came up many times. V is TRBV18 and J is TRBJ1-1, with 11 bases matching TRBD1. Germline V gene sequence: CDR1 KGHSH, CDR2 LQKENI. V dropped 5 bases and J dropped 5; count of bases not matched to a gene: 4. The CDR3 is made up of 14 amino acids. CDR3 bases: TGTGCCAGCTCAGGACAGGGGGCGCTTACTGAAGCTTTCTTT. It codes for CASSGQGALTEAFF.

This clonotype was counted many times. This chain links TRBV9 with TRBJ1-1; D remains ambiguous. CDR1 and CDR2 from the germline V gene are SGDLS and YYNGEE. V lost 0 bases and J 0 bases, leaving 6 bases between the germline ends. The length of the CDR3 is 14 residues. Written as DNA, the CDR3 is TGTGCCAGCAGCGTAGATAGTCTGAACACTGAAGCTTTCTTT. This sequence encodes CASSVDSLNTEAFF.

This clonotype was recorded a few times. Just one base apart from a much larger clone, this may be a read error. The V and J genes are TRBV5-1 and TRBJ1-1; D unresolved. Germline CDR1 and CDR2: SGHRS and YFSETQ. The CDR3 sequence is 14 residues long. Trimming removed 0 bases at V and 1 base at J, with 7 bases between. Here the CDR3 reads CASSLETRNTEAFF. CDR3 DNA sequence: TGCGCCAGCAGCTTGGAAACTAGGAACACTGAAGCTTTCTTT.

This clonotype occurred many times. V and J are TRBV7-2 and TRBJ1-1, with D hard to call. Looked up from germline, CDR1 is SGHTA and CDR2 is FQGNSA. V lost 5 bases and J 9 bases, leaving 22 bases between the germline ends. The CDR3 is made up of 15 amino acids. CDR3 sequence reads: CASSKYPDGISKAFF. DNA of the CDR3: TGTGCCAGCAGCAAATATCCCGACGGAATCTCAAAAGCTTTCTTT.

This clonotype was counted at least ten times. The CDR3 sequence: CASSSGGADTQYF. CDR3 nucleotides: TGTGCCAGCAGCTCAGGGGGCGCAGATACGCAGTATTTT. The chain couples TRBV7-2 to TRBJ2-3, with 8 bases fitting TRBD1. Germline V gene data show CDR1 as SGHTA and CDR2 as FQGNSA. This CDR3 spans 13 amino acids. V gave up 4 bases and J gave up 4 bases; unmatched junction bases: 1.

This clonotype was detected many times. The chain carries TRBV5-1 and TRBJ2-7; D gene ambiguous. CDR3 length: 15 amino acids. The germline gives CDR1 SGHRS, CDR2 YFSETQ. The V gene lost 0 bases and the J gene lost 5 bases, with 15 bases spanning the gap. The CDR3 DNA reads TGCGCCAGCAGCTTGGGAAACGGACCTGTTAACGAGCAGTACTTC. It specifies CASSLGNGPVNEQYF.

The rearrangement joins TRBV2 to TRBJ2-3, with 10 nucleotides matching TRBD2. Germline trimming cut 5 bases from V and 5 bases from J; bases unmatched to any gene: 10. Germline V gives CDR1 SNHLY, CDR2 FYNNEI. This CDR3 region has 16 residues. CDR3 in amino acids: CASSPELAGSKDTQYF. In DNA, the CDR3 is TGTGCCAGCAGTCCCGAACTAGCGGGGTCGAAAGATACGCAGTATTTT.

There are many counts of this clonotype. The chain recombines TRBV7-2 with TRBJ2-5; 10 bases agree with TRBD2. The CDR3 length is 17 residues. J lost 4 bases, V lost 2 bases, and 10 bases had no gene match. Looked up from germline, CDR1 is SGHTA and CDR2 is FQGNSA. The CDR3 reads CASSLLLAGRLGETQYF. CDR3 bases: TGTGCCAGCAGCTTATTACTAGCGGGGCGCCTAGGAGAGACCCAGTACTTC.

This clonotype came up many times. The CDR3 sequence is CASSHRGFYNYGYTF. The CDR3 DNA reads TGTGCCAGCAGTCACAGAGGGTTCTATAACTATGGCTACACCTTC. V is TRBV25-1 and J is TRBJ1-2; unclear D gene. In germline, CDR1 is MGHDK, CDR2 SYGVNS. Trimming cost V 5 bases and J 1 base, with 14 bases left between them. There are 15 residues in the CDR3.

Many counts were recorded for this clonotype. V gene TRBV20-1 combines with J gene TRBJ2-3; D might be TRBD1 (5 bases). Deletions cut 5 bases from V and 3 bases from J, with 12 bases between. The CDR3 is made up of 13 amino acids. Germline CDR1 is DFQATT and CDR2 is SNEGSKA (reference sequence). CDR3 region: CSAEYGATDTQYF. CDR3 DNA sequence: TGCAGTGCTGAGTATGGGGCGACAGATACGCAGTATTTT.

There are many counts of this clonotype. The gene calls are TRBV28 and TRBJ1-2, with TRBD1 identical over 7 bases. The germline CDR1 and CDR2 sequences are MDHEN and SYDVKM. V dropped 5 bases and J dropped 3; count of bases not matched to a gene: 9. CDR3 length: 15 amino acids. CDR3: CASSISGGTDYGYTF. The DNA of the CDR3 is TGTGCCAGCAGTATCTCCGGAGGGACAGACTATGGCTACACCTTC.